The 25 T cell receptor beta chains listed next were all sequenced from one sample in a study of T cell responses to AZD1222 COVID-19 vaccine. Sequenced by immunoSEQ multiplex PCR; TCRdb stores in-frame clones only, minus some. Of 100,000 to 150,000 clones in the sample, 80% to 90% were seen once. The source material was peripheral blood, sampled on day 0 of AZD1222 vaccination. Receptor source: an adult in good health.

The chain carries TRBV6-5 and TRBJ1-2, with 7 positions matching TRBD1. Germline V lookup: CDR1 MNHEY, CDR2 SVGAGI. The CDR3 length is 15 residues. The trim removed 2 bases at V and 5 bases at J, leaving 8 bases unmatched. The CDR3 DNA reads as TGTGCCAGCAGTTACCTGCGGACAGGACTTTATGGCTACACCTTC. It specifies CASSYLRTGLYGYTF.

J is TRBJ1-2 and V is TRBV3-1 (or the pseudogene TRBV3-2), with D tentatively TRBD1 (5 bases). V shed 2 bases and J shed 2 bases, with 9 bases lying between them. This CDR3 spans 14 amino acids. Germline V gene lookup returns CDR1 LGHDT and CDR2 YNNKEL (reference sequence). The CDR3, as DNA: TGTGCCAGCAGCCAAAAAGGACACAACTATGGCTACACCTTC. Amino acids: CASSQKGHNYGYTF.

The CDR3 reads CASSNSGGAYNEQFF. The CDR3 nucleotides read TGTGCCAGCAGTAATAGCGGGGGGGCCTACAATGAGCAGTTCTTC. The chain uses TRBV7-3 and TRBJ2-1, with 11 bases matching TRBD2. The CDR3 runs to 15 residues. CDR1 and CDR2 (germline): SGHTA, FQGTGA. V lost 6 bases, J lost 2 bases, and 3 bases stayed unmatched.

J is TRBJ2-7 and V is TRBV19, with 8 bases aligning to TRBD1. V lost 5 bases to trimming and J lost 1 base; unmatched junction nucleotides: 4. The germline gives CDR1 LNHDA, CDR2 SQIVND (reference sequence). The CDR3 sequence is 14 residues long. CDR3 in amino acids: CASSSQGASYEQYF. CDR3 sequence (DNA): TGTGCCAGTAGTTCCCAGGGGGCTTCCTACGAGCAGTACTTC.

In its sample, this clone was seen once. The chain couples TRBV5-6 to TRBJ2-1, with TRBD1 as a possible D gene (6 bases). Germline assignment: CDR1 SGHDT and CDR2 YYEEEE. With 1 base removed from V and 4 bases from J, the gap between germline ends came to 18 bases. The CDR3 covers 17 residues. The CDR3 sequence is CASSLSLGAQRYNEQFF. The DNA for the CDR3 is TGTGCCAGCAGCTTGTCATTGGGGGCTCAGCGATACAATGAGCAGTTCTTC.

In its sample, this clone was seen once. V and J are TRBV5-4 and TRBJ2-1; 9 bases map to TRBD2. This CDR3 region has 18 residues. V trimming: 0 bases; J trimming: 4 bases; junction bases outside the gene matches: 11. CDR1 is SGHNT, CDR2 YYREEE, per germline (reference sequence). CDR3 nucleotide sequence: TGTGCCAGCAGCTTGGGGGGGCCGAGGAGCGGGAGGTACAATGAGCAGTTCTTC. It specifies CASSLGGPRSGRYNEQFF.

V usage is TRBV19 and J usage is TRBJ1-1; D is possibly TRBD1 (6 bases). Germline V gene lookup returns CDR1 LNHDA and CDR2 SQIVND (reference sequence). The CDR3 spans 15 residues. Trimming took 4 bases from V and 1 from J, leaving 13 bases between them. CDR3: CASSTEQGGNTEAFF. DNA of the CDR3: TGTGCCAGTAGTACTGAACAGGGAGGGAACACTGAAGCTTTCTTT.

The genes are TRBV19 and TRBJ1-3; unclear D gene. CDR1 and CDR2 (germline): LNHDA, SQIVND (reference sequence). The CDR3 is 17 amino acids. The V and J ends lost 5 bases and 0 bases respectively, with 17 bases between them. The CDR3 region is CASSLQAGILSGNTIYF. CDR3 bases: TGTGCCAGTAGTCTGCAAGCGGGGATCCTCTCTGGAAACACCATATATTTT.

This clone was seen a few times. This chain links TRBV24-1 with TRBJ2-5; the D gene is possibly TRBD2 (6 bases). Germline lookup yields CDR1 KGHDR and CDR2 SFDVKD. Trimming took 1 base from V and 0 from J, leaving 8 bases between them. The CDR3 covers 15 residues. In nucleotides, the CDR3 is TGTGCCACCAGTGATTTACGGGGGTACCAAGAGACCCAGTACTTC. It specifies CATSDLRGYQETQYF.

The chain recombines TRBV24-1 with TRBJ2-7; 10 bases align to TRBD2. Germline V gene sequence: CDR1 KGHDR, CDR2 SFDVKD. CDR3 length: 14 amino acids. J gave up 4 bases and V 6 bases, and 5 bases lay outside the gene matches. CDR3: CATSTSSGGYEQYF. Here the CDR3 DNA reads TGTGCCACCAGTACGTCTAGCGGGGGATACGAGCAGTACTTC.

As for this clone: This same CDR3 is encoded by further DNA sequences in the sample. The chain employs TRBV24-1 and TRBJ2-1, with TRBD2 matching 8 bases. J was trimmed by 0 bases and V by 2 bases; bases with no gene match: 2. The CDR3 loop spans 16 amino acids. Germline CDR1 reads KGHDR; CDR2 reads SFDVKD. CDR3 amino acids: CATSDSSGSSYNEQFF. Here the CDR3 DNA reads TGTGCCACCAGTGATTCCAGCGGGAGCTCCTACAATGAGCAGTTCTTC.

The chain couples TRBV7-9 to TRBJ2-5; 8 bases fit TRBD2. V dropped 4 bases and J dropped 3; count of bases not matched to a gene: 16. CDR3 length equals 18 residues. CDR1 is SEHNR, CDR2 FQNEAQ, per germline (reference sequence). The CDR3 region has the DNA TGTGCCAGCAGCTACCGAGGGGTTGGCGGGAGGAGGGAAGAGACCCAGTACTTC. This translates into CASSYRGVGGRREETQYF.

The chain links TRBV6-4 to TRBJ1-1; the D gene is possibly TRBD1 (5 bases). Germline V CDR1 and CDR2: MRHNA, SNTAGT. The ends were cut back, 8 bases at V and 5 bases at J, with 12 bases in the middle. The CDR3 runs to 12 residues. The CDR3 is CASEGYWTEAFF. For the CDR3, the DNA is TGTGCCAGCGAGGGGTACTGGACTGAAGCTTTCTTT.

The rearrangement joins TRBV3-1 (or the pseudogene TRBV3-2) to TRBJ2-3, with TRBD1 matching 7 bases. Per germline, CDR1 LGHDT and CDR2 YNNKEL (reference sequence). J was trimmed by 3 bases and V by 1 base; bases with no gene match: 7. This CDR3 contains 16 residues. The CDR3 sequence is CASSQGQGRETDTQYF. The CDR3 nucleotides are TGTGCCAGCAGCCAAGGACAGGGACGGGAAACAGATACGCAGTATTTT.

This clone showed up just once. The CDR3 DNA reads as TGTGCCAGCAGCCTTATGGGGACTAGCGGGAGTTACGAGCAGTACTTC. Protein: CASSLMGTSGSYEQYF. The V gene is TRBV6-2 or TRBV6-3, the J gene TRBJ2-7, with 14 bases identical to TRBD2. This CDR3 comprises 16 residues. Germline assignment: CDR1 MNHEY and CDR2 SVGEGT. With 6 bases clipped from V and 4 bases from J, the junction kept 8 bases outside the gene matches.

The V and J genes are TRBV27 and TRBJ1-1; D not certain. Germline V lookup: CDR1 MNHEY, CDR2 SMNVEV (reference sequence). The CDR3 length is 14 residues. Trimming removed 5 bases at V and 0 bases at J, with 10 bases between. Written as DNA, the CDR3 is TGTGCCAGCAGTAGATCCAGACTGAACACTGAAGCTTTCTTT. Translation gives CASSRSRLNTEAFF.

In nucleotides, the CDR3 is TGTGCCAGCAGTGACGGGGTCGAGGCCGGGGAGCTGTTTTTT. It translates to CASSDGVEAGELFF. The chain joins TRBV6-4 to TRBJ2-2; D ambiguous. This CDR3 comprises 14 residues. CDR1 is MRHNA and CDR2 is SNTAGT in the germline V gene. V lost 2 bases, J lost 6 bases, and 10 bases lay in between.

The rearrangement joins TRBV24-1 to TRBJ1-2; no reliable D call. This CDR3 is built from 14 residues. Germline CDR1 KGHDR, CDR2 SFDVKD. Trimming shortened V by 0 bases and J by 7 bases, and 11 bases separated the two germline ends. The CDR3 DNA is TGTGCCACCAGTGATTTGGGACGGAATAGTGGCTACACCTTC. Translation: CATSDLGRNSGYTF.

The CDR3 sequence: CASSEGGGEQYF. Here the CDR3 DNA reads TGTGCCAGCAGCGAGGGAGGTGGGGAGCAGTACTTC. The chain couples TRBV9 to TRBJ2-7; possible D gene TRBD2, 6 bases. The V end was cut by 3 bases, the J end by 7 bases, with 11 bases between. CDR3 size: 12 residues. The germline gives CDR1 SGDLS, CDR2 YYNGEE.

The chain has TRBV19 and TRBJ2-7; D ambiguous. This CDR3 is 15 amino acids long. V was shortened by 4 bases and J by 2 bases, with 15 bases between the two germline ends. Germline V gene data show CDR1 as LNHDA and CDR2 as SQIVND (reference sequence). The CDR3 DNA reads TGTGCCAGTAGTACCCCTGGTGAGGTCCCCTACGAGCAGTACTTC. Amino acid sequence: CASSTPGEVPYEQYF. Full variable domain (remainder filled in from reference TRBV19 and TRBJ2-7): DGGITQSPKYLFRKEGQNVTLSCEQNLNHDAMYWYRQDPGQGLRLIYYSQIVNDFQKGDIAEGYSVSREKKESFPLTVTSAQKNPTAFYLCASSTPGEVPYEQYFGPGTRLTVT.

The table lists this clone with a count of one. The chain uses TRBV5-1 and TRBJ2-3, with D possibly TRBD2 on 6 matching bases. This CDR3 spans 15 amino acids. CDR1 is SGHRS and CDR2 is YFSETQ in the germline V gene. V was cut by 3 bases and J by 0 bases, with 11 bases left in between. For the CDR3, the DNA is TGCGCCAGCAGCTCCGGGACTCTTAGCACAGATACGCAGTATTTT. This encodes CASSSGTLSTDTQYF.

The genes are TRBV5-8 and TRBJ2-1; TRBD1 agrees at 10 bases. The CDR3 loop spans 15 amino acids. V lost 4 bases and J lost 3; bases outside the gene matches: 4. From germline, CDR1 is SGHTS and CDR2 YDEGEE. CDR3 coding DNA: TGTGCCAGCAGCGCGGACAGGGGGGACTACAATGAGCAGTTCTTC. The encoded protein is CASSADRGDYNEQFF.

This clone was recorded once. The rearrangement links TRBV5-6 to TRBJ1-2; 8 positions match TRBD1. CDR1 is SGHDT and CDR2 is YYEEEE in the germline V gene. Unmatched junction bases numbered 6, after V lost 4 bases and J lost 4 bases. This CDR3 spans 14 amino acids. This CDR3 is CASSTQDRAYGYTF. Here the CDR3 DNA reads TGTGCCAGCAGCACTCAGGACAGGGCCTATGGCTACACCTTC.

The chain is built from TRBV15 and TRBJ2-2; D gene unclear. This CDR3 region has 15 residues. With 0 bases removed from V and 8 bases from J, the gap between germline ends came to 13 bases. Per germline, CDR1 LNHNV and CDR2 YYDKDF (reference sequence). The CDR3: CATSRDSRLRGELFF. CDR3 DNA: TGTGCCACCAGCAGAGATTCAAGGCTGAGGGGGGAGCTGTTTTTT. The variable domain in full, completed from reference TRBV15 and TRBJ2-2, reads DAMVIQNPRYQVTQFGKPVTLSCSQTLNHNVMYWYQQKSSQAPKLLFHYYDKDFNNEADTPDNFQSRRPNTSFCFLDIRSPGLGDTAMYLCATSRDSRLRGELFFGEGSRLTVL.

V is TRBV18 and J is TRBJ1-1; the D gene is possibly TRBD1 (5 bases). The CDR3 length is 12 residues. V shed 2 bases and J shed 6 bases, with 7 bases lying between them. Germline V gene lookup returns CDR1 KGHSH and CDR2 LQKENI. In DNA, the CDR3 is TGTGCCAGCTCACCAGGAGGGGCTGAAGCTTTCTTT. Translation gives CASSPGGAEAFF.